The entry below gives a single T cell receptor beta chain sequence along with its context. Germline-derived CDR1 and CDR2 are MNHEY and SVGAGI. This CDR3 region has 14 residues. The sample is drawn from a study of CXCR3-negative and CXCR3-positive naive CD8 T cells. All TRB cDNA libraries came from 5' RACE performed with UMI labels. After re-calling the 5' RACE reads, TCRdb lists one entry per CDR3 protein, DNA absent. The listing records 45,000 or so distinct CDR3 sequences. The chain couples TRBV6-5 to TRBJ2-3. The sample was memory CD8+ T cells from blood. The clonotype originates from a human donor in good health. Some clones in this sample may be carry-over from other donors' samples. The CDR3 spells CASTSSNEPDTQYF.